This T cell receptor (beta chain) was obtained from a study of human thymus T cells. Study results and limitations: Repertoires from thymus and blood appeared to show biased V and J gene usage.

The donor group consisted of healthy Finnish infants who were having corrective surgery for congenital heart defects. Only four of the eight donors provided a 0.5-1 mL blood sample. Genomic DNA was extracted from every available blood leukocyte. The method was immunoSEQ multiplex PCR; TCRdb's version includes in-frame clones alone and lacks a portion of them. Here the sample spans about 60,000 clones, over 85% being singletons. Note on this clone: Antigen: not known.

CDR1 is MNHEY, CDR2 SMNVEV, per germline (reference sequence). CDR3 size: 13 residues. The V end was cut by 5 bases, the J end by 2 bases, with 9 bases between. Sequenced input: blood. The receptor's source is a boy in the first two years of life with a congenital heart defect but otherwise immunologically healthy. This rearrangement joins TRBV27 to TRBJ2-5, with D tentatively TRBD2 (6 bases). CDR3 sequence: CASSLGTQETQYF. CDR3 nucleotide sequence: TGTGCCAGCAGTCTCGGGACTCAAGAGACCCAGTACTTC.